The present TCR beta chain was sequenced within a study of blood T cell repertoires in COVID-19. About the research overall: Samples of COVID-19 (acute and convalescent) were obtained from the United States, Italy and Spain.

Participant age was about 18 to 95 years, and participants resided in roughly 25 US areas. Symptom resolution, clearance, or two negative PCRs marked donors in Cohort 3 as recovered. The V and J ends lost 5 bases and 6 bases respectively, with 9 bases between them. Germline CDR1 is SNHLY and CDR2 is FYNNEI. This CDR3 comprises 12 residues. Libraries were prepared by immunoSEQ multiplex PCR; TCRdb keeps only in-frame clonotypes and omits some of them. The table has under 500,000 clones, around 89% seen once. The sample taken for sequencing was PBMCs or T cells enriched from blood (not recorded which). The chain links TRBV2 to TRBJ2-3; D possibly corresponds to TRBD2 (5 bases). This clonotype was sampled from a man aged 25-45 years who had recovered from COVID-19. CDR3 in amino acids: CASSSLVDTQYF. The DNA of the CDR3 is TGTGCCAGCAGTTCACTAGTTGATACGCAGTATTTT.